Each of the 20 T cell receptor beta chains below was sequenced from the same sample in a study of T cells in Graves' hyperthyroidism and ophthalmopathy. RNA transcripts provided the source from which TCR beta CDR3 regions were amplified. First-round RT-PCR targeting the TCR CDR3 was performed with the HTBI primer set. TCRdb re-analysed the multiplex PCR reads in MiXCR, keeping a single row per CDR3 protein. The sample has over 500,000 distinct CDR3 sequences, 40% to 50% seen once. The sequenced sample was peripheral blood or thyroid tissue (not recorded which). Source of these receptors: an adult woman with Graves' disease, either hyperthyroidism or ophthalmopathy (not recorded which).

Of note for this clonotype: A clone one base away is much larger, so this may be a read error. The chain employs TRBV28 and TRBJ1-1; D remains unclear. The CDR3 consists of 11 residues. The germline V gene has CDR1 MDHEN and CDR2 SYDVKM. Trimming took 6 bases from V and 7 from J, leaving 9 bases between them. CDR3 sequence reads: CASRRRREAFF. DNA of the CDR3: TGTGCCAGCAGACGCCGCCGTGAAGCTTTCTTT.

This clonotype has a handful of counts. The chain joins TRBV2 to TRBJ1-5; 7 bases are shared with TRBD1. V was pared by 5 bases and J by 7 bases, with 11 bases of the junction left unmatched. CDR3 length: 15 residues. Germline V gene sequence: CDR1 SNHLY, CDR2 FYNNEI. This CDR3 reads CASSLLEGAHQPQHF. The CDR3 nucleotides are TGTGCCAGCAGTCTTTTGGAGGGGGCTCACCAGCCCCAGCATTTT.

This clonotype was found many times. The V gene is TRBV20-1, the J gene TRBJ1-2; D gene unclear. The CDR3 covers 13 residues. Trimming cost V 5 bases and J 1 base, with 11 bases left between them. The germline CDR1 and CDR2 sequences are DFQATT and SNEGSKA (reference sequence). CDR3 in amino acids: CSALKEDNYGYTF. The CDR3 bases are TGCAGTGCTTTAAAAGAGGATAACTATGGCTACACCTTC.

This clonotype was picked up many times. This chain joins TRBV29-1 and TRBJ2-5; 7 nucleotides match TRBD1. V dropped 4 bases and J dropped 3; count of bases not matched to a gene: 11. Germline CDR1 reads SQVTM; CDR2 reads ANQGSEA. The CDR3 loop spans 15 amino acids. In DNA, the CDR3 is TGCAGCGTTGCCCCCTTTTTGACAGGGAAAGAGACCCAGTACTTC. Translated: CSVAPFLTGKETQYF. Supplemented by reference TRBV29-1 and TRBJ2-5, the full variable domain reads SAVISQKPSRDICQRGTSLTIQCQVDSQVTMMFWYRQQPGQSLTLIATANQGSEATYESGFVIDKFPISRPNLTFSTLTVSNMSPEDSSIYLCSVAPFLTGKETQYFGPGTRLLVL.

The chain couples TRBV7-9 to TRBJ2-5, with D unresolved. The CDR3 runs to 12 residues. Germline-derived CDR1 and CDR2 are SEHNR and FQNEAQ (reference sequence). Trimming stripped 6 bases from V and 5 bases from J, with 10 bases between. The CDR3 DNA is TGTGCCAGCAGTTCCTATCACGAGACCCAGTACTTC. Protein: CASSSYHETQYF.

V usage is TRBV29-1 and J usage is TRBJ2-2; D is undetermined. The germline CDR1 and CDR2 sequences are SQVTM and ANQGSEA. The CDR3 contains 12 residues. Trimming shortened V by 1 base and J by 6 bases, and 6 bases separated the two germline ends. The CDR3 protein is CSVEGRPGELFF. The DNA of the CDR3 is TGCAGCGTTGAAGGCAGGCCCGGGGAGCTGTTTTTT.

The chain couples TRBV7-9 to TRBJ1-5; D not resolved. The CDR3 has 14 residues. The germline V gene encodes CDR1 SEHNR and CDR2 FQNEAQ (reference sequence). V was clipped by 5 bases and J by 4 bases, with 12 bases between them. The CDR3 protein is CASSDVEKNQPQHF. The CDR3, as DNA: TGTGCCAGCAGCGACGTAGAAAAAAATCAGCCCCAGCATTTT.

The sample holds many counts of this clonotype. V and J are TRBV7-2 and TRBJ2-2; no definite D call. Trimming left V 3 bases short and J 5 bases short, with 4 bases between. The CDR3 runs to 12 residues. Germline loops: CDR1 SGHTA, CDR2 FQGNSA. The CDR3, as DNA: TGTGCCAGCAGCTTTTCTACCGGGGAGCTGTTTTTT. The encoded protein is CASSFSTGELFF. Together with reference TRBV7-2 and TRBJ2-2, the CDR3 gives the full variable domain: GAGVSQSPSNKVTEKGKDVELRCDPISGHTALYWYRQSLGQGLEFLIYFQGNSAPDKSGLPSDRFSAERTGGSVSTLTIQRTQQEDSAVYLCASSFSTGELFFGEGSRLTVL.

The V and J genes are TRBV29-1 and TRBJ2-7, with 12 bases matching TRBD2. The CDR3 is 13 amino acids. Trimming cost V 6 bases and J 4 bases; bases outside gene matches: 4. Germline V lookup: CDR1 SQVTM, CDR2 ANQGSEA. CDR3 bases: TGCAGCGTATTGGGACTAGCGGGTTACGAGCAGTACTTC. The encoded protein is CSVLGLAGYEQYF.

The V and J genes are TRBV6-1 and TRBJ1-6; 11 bases are shared with TRBD1. Trimming removed 7 bases from V and 10 bases from J; junction bases left unmatched: 12. CDR3 size: 16 residues. Looked up from germline, CDR1 is MNHNS and CDR2 is SASEGT. CDR3 sequence reads: CASNQPSGQGGSPLHF. The CDR3 DNA reads TGTGCCAGCAACCAGCCCTCGGGACAGGGGGGGTCACCCCTCCACTTT.

The chain has TRBV5-6 and TRBJ2-2, with D perhaps matching TRBD1 (6 bases). V dropped 2 bases and J dropped 5 bases, with 19 bases sitting between them. This CDR3 is 17 amino acids long. CDR1 and CDR2 (germline): SGHDT, YYEEEE. The CDR3 DNA is TGTGCCAGCAGCTTATGGGGCAGGGGTTCGCGGACCGGGGAGCTGTTTTTT. This encodes CASSLWGRGSRTGELFF.

The chain employs TRBV7-9 and TRBJ2-5; 8 bases map to TRBD1. The V segment lost 5 bases and the J segment 5 bases; nucleotides outside the gene matches: 7. Germline CDR1 reads SEHNR; CDR2 reads FQNEAQ (reference sequence). This CDR3 contains 14 residues. CDR3 amino acids: CASSRQGMRETQYF. For the CDR3, the DNA is TGTGCCAGCAGCCGACAGGGGATGCGGGAGACCCAGTACTTC.

This sequence joins TRBV12-3 or TRBV12-4 and TRBJ2-5; D call uncertain. The V end was cut by 6 bases, the J end by 7 bases, with 15 bases between. The CDR3 has 13 residues. CDR3 sequence reads: CASSRQMPGTQYF. As DNA, the CDR3 is TGTGCCAGCAGCCGCCAAATGCCGGGGACCCAGTACTTC.

The CDR3 coding sequence is TGTGCCAGCAGACCAGGGGGCGCGGACACCGGGGAGCTGTTTTTT. Translated, it gives CASRPGGADTGELFF. The chain couples TRBV7-9 to TRBJ2-2; 8 nucleotides align to TRBD1. CDR3 length: 15 residues. V trimming: 6 bases; J trimming: 3 bases; junction bases outside the gene matches: 6. Germline V lookup: CDR1 SEHNR, CDR2 FQNEAQ (reference sequence).

This clonotype was found many times. The chain is built from TRBV20-1 and TRBJ1-6; no reliable D call. This CDR3 comprises 13 residues. V gave up 3 bases and J gave up 8 bases, with 11 bases separating them. CDR1 is DFQATT and CDR2 is SNEGSKA in the germline V gene (reference sequence). DNA for the CDR3: TGCAGTGCTAGGAGGGAGTCGGATTCACCCCTCCACTTT. As protein: CSARRESDSPLHF.

This clonotype has a handful of counts. The germline gene is not matched at one end of the junction; a read error may be the cause. V and J are TRBV4-1 and TRBJ1-1; D ambiguous. Germline V gene data show CDR1 as MGHRA and CDR2 as YSYEKL. The CDR3 contains 17 residues. The CDR3 spells CASSPNVAGTTNTEAFF. The CDR3 DNA reads TGTGCCAGCTCACCCAACGTCGCAGGAACAACGAACACTGAAGCTTTCTTT.

This chain joins TRBV10-3 and TRBJ1-6; TRBD1 matches 8 bases. Losses at the gene ends were 9 bases for V and 9 bases for J; bases not matched to a gene: 10. The germline V gene encodes CDR1 ENHRY and CDR2 SYGVKD. This CDR3 has 14 residues. The CDR3 nucleotides read TGTGCCATGAGGCCCGGACAGGGCGGTTCACCCCTCCACTTT. As protein: CAMRPGQGGSPLHF.

The chain joins TRBV2 to TRBJ1-1; the match to TRBD1 covers 9 bases. Germline V gene data show CDR1 as SNHLY and CDR2 as FYNNEI. The CDR3 has 13 amino acids. The trim removed 7 bases at V and 6 bases at J, leaving 6 bases unmatched. The CDR3: CASINRGRSEAFF. The CDR3 nucleotides are TGTGCCAGCATAAACAGGGGGCGGTCTGAAGCTTTCTTT.

The genes are TRBV25-1 and TRBJ1-2; 10 nucleotides match TRBD1. The junction had 13 bases not matched to a gene; V was cut back by 5 bases and J by 4 bases. Germline V gene sequence: CDR1 MGHDK, CDR2 SYGVNS. This CDR3 has 17 amino acids. In nucleotides, the CDR3 is TGTGCCAGCAGTTTACCCCTGCCGGGACAGGGGTTCTATGGCTACACCTTC. Amino acids: CASSLPLPGQGFYGYTF.

The V gene is TRBV7-2, the J gene TRBJ1-2; 8 bases are shared with TRBD1. The CDR3 consists of 14 residues. V trimming: 5 bases; J trimming: 4 bases; junction bases outside the gene matches: 6. Per the germline V gene, CDR1 is SGHTA and CDR2 is FQGNSA. CDR3 in amino acids: CASSRVTGAYGYTF. The CDR3 nucleotides are TGTGCCAGCAGCAGAGTGACAGGGGCCTATGGCTACACCTTC.